This entry lists 32 T cell receptor beta chains sequenced from one sample in a study of shared clonotypes between healthy human individuals. The method was immunoSEQ multiplex PCR; TCRdb's version includes in-frame clones alone and lacks a portion of them. The data show about 1 million clones, with about 74% seen just once and about 1.5% held by the top ten. Source material: memory CD4+ T cells sorted from blood. Subset described: CD45RA-negative fraction. The receptor set was obtained from a man aged 18 to 29 in good health.

The V and J genes are TRBV21-1 and TRBJ2-3; the table's D call, TRBD2, was not checked against the DNA. TRBV21-1 is a pseudogene segment. The length of the CDR3 is 18 residues. The CDR3 DNA reads as TGTGCCAGCAGCTTCCCCCCTGGGCTAGCGGACTCCACAGATACGCAGTATTTT. It yields the protein CASSFPPGLADSTDTQYF.

V is TRBV27 and J is TRBJ2-7; 11 bases line up with TRBD2. This CDR3 is 19 amino acids long. With 4 bases clipped from V and 0 bases from J, the junction kept 14 bases outside the gene matches. From germline, CDR1 is MNHEY and CDR2 SMNVEV (reference sequence). The CDR3 DNA reads TGTGCCAGCAGTTCAGATCTACCGGGACTAGCGGATTTCTCCTACGAGCAGTACTTC. Protein sequence: CASSSDLPGLADFSYEQYF.

This clone has at least ten counts. Other DNA sequences in the same sample also yield this CDR3. This chain connects TRBV7-2 to TRBJ1-1, with a weak D call TRBD1 (5 bases). Germline lookup yields CDR1 SGHTA and CDR2 FQGNSA. The CDR3 covers 14 residues. V gave up 1 base and J gave up 1 base, with 7 bases separating them. CDR3 sequence (DNA): TGTGCCAGCAGCTTAGGGGGGAGGAACACTGAAGCTTTCTTT. It specifies CASSLGGRNTEAFF.

The table lists this clone with a few counts. J is TRBJ2-3 and V is TRBV7-9, with D tentatively TRBD2 (6 bases). The CDR3 loop spans 16 amino acids. The germline gives CDR1 SEHNR, CDR2 FQNEAQ (reference sequence). Trimming removed 4 bases from V and 5 bases from J, with 19 bases in between. In DNA form, the CDR3 reads TGTGCCAGCAGCTACACCGGAGGGCCTTTAGGAGATACGCAGTATTTT. This codes for CASSYTGGPLGDTQYF.

This clone has just one count. The chain carries TRBV27 and TRBJ1-1, with a tentative D call TRBD1 (5 bases). The germline V gene has CDR1 MNHEY and CDR2 SMNVEV (reference sequence). This CDR3 has 17 residues. V was clipped by 0 bases and J by 5 bases, with 19 bases between them. The CDR3 DNA reads as TGTGCCAGCAGTTTATCGGTCGAGATTTGGGGCCGGACTGAAGCTTTCTTT. Translation gives CASSLSVEIWGRTEAFF.

Details on this clone: This probably arose from a read error, given a far larger clone one base away. This specimen includes other DNA sequences encoding the same CDR3. The genes are TRBV5-1 and TRBJ2-7; D might be TRBD1 (5 bases). Germline values: CDR1 SGHRS, CDR2 YFSETQ. This CDR3 is 13 amino acids long. V was cut by 4 bases and J by 0 bases, with 8 bases left in between. The CDR3 coding sequence is TGCGCCAGCAGCCACCAGGGCTCCTACGAGCAGTACTTC. Its translation: CASSHQGSYEQYF. The full variable domain, completed using reference TRBV5-1 and TRBJ2-7, is KAGVTQTPRYLIKTRGQQVTLSCSPISGHRSVSWYQQTPGQGLQFLFEYFSETQRNKGNFPGRFSGRQFSNSRSEMNVSTLELGDSALYLCASSHQGSYEQYFGPGTRLTVT.

For the CDR3, the DNA is TGTGCCAGCAGCTTGGAATCGAACACTGAAGCTTTCTTT. Translation gives CASSLESNTEAFF. The chain has TRBV5-5 and TRBJ1-1; unclear D gene. V was trimmed by 0 bases and J by 1 base, leaving 4 bases between them. The CDR3 spans 13 residues. CDR1 is SGHKS and CDR2 is YYEKEE in the germline V gene (reference sequence).

The chain joins TRBV6-6 to TRBJ2-6, with no clear D. CDR1 MNHNY and CDR2 SVGAGI come from the germline V gene (reference sequence). The CDR3 extends over 15 amino acids. V was shortened by 7 bases and J by 0 bases, with 10 bases between the two germline ends. CDR3: CASTRASSGANVLTF. For the CDR3, the DNA is TGTGCCAGCACCCGGGCCTCCTCTGGGGCCAACGTCCTGACTTTC.

The J gene is TRBJ2-2, the V gene TRBV7-3; 9 bases match TRBD1. The CDR3 contains 16 residues. Germline CDR1 is SGHTA and CDR2 is FQGTGA. The junction had 9 bases not matched to a gene; V was cut back by 4 bases and J by 6 bases. CDR3 bases: TGTGCCAGCAGCTCCGAGGACAGGGGATTCCCCGGGGAGCTGTTTTTT. This gives the protein CASSSEDRGFPGELFF. Drawing the rest from reference TRBV7-3 and TRBJ2-2, the complete variable domain is GAGVSQTPSNKVTEKGKYVELRCDPISGHTALYWYRQSLGQGPEFLIYFQGTGAADDSGLPNDRFFAVRPEGSVSTLKIQRTERGDSAVYLCASSSEDRGFPGELFFGEGSRLTVL.

The chain uses TRBV5-1 and TRBJ1-1; D remains ambiguous. V was pared by 4 bases and J by 1 base, with 8 bases between. The CDR3 is 13 amino acids. Per germline, CDR1 SGHRS and CDR2 YFSETQ. CDR3 residues: CASSPLRNTEAFF. The CDR3 DNA is TGCGCCAGCAGCCCCCTTAGGAACACTGAAGCTTTCTTT.

The chain joins TRBV9 to TRBJ1-3; D is uncertain. CDR3 length equals 16 residues. Germline lookup yields CDR1 SGDLS and CDR2 YYNGEE. V lost 0 bases to trimming and J lost 4 bases, with 14 bases between them. CDR3 in DNA: TGTGCCAGCAGCGTAGCAGCGGGATCCACCGGAAACACCATATATTTT. Its protein is CASSVAAGSTGNTIYF.

The V and J genes are TRBV5-1 and TRBJ1-2; 7 bases agree with TRBD1. CDR3 length equals 15 residues. J lost 2 bases, V lost 4 bases, and 8 bases had no gene match. Looked up from germline, CDR1 is SGHRS and CDR2 is YFSETQ. CDR3 DNA: TGCGCCAGCAGCGCCAGGGGGGCCTCCAACTATGGCTACACCTTC. Its translation is CASSARGASNYGYTF.

The chain combines TRBV27 with TRBJ1-1, with a possible D match to TRBD1 (5 bases). Between the trimmed V and J ends, which lost 5 bases and 4 bases, there was a span of 17 bases. Germline V gene sequence: CDR1 MNHEY, CDR2 SMNVEV (reference sequence). The CDR3 has 15 residues. CDR3 sequence (DNA): TGTGCCAGCAGTAATAGGGCCGTGGGGCCCACTGAAGCTTTCTTT. Protein sequence: CASSNRAVGPTEAFF.

The J gene is TRBJ2-7, the V gene TRBV5-1; TRBD2 matches 10 bases. V lost 2 bases and J lost 6; bases outside the gene matches: 2. CDR3 length equals 13 residues. CDR1 and CDR2 (germline): SGHRS, YFSETQ. CDR3 DNA sequence: TGCGCCAGCAGCTTTAGCGGGGGGTCCGAGCAGTACTTC. Translation: CASSFSGGSEQYF.

Concerning this clone: Distinct nucleotide sequences in the sample also encode this CDR3. V is TRBV7-9 and J is TRBJ2-7, with D possibly TRBD1 on 6 matching bases. Trimming shortened V by 5 bases and J by 0 bases, and 11 bases separated the two germline ends. There are 14 residues in the CDR3. Germline CDR1 is SEHNR and CDR2 is FQNEAQ (reference sequence). The DNA of the CDR3 is TGTGCCAGCAGCCCTCCAGGGGCCTCCTACGAGCAGTACTTC. Protein product: CASSPPGASYEQYF.

The gene calls are TRBV28 and TRBJ1-5, with TRBD1 as a possible D gene (5 bases). The CDR3 has 15 residues. V was cut by 2 bases and J by 6 bases, with 14 bases left in between. The germline V gene has CDR1 MDHEN and CDR2 SYDVKM. This chain's CDR3 is CASSLNQGGGQPQHF. CDR3 bases: TGTGCCAGCAGTTTAAACCAGGGCGGGGGTCAGCCCCAGCATTTT. Based on the CDR3 plus reference TRBV28 and TRBJ1-5, the full variable domain is DVKVTQSSRYLVKRTGEKVFLECVQDMDHENMFWYRQDPGLGLRLIYFSYDVKMKEKGDIPEGYSVSREKKERFSLILESASTNQTSMYLCASSLNQGGGQPQHFGDGTRLSIL.

The chain uses TRBV5-5 and TRBJ1-6; 9 bases fit TRBD1. Germline V gene lookup returns CDR1 SGHKS and CDR2 YYEKEE (reference sequence). With 0 bases clipped from V and 2 bases from J, the junction kept 6 bases outside the gene matches. The CDR3 consists of 18 residues. CDR3 nucleotides: TGTGCCAGCAGCTTGGCGGGACAGGGCAGGACCTATAATTCACCCCTCCACTTT. Amino acid sequence: CASSLAGQGRTYNSPLHF.

The DNA for the CDR3 is TGTGCCAGCAGTTCCTCGACTGAAACTGGAAACACCATATATTTT. Its protein is CASSSSTETGNTIYF. The chain is built from TRBV27 and TRBJ1-3; no firm D call. There are 15 residues in the CDR3. Germline V CDR1 and CDR2: MNHEY, SMNVEV (reference sequence). Trimming took off 4 bases at V and 2 bases at J, with 12 bases between the two ends.

V usage is TRBV11-2 and J usage is TRBJ1-1, with a tentative D call TRBD1 (5 bases). Germline lookup yields CDR1 SGHAT and CDR2 FQNNGV. The V end was cut by 4 bases, the J end by 1 base, with 13 bases between. The CDR3 sequence is 15 residues long. The DNA of the CDR3 is TGTGCCAGCAGCTCTACCGGGACCGCGAACACTGAAGCTTTCTTT. It yields the protein CASSSTGTANTEAFF.

This clone was counted many times. CDR3 in DNA: TGCGCCAGCAGTCAACAGGGGGCCTCAAATCAGCCCCAGCATTTT. Its translation: CASSQQGASNQPQHF. The chain links TRBV23-1 to TRBJ1-5; 8 bases are a match to TRBD1. TRBV23-1 is recorded as an ORF, its role being uncertain. J gave up 4 bases and V 2 bases, and 4 bases lay outside the gene matches. The CDR3 runs to 15 residues.

To note about this clone: Given a much more abundant clone one base away, this may be a read error. V usage is TRBV11-2 and J usage is TRBJ2-6, with a tentative D call TRBD2 (5 bases). CDR3 length equals 15 residues. Germline V lookup: CDR1 SGHAT, CDR2 FQNNGV. Trimming removed 6 bases from V and 0 bases from J, with 9 bases in between. CDR3 sequence reads: CASSLGVSGANVLTF. CDR3 nucleotide sequence: TGTGCCAGCAGTTTGGGAGTCTCTGGGGCCAACGTCCTGACTTTC.

A word on this clone: Other nucleotide sequences in the sample specify the same CDR3. This chain connects TRBV6-5 to TRBJ2-7; maybe TRBD2 (5 bases). CDR3 length: 14 amino acids. Germline V lookup: CDR1 MNHEY, CDR2 SVGAGI. The V gene lost 0 bases and the J gene lost 3 bases, with 9 bases spanning the gap. The CDR3: CASSYSGGIYEQYF. The CDR3, as DNA: TGTGCCAGCAGTTACTCAGGAGGTATCTACGAGCAGTACTTC.

Turning to this clone: It is likely a read error: a sequence one base away is far more abundant. The V gene is TRBV7-2, the J gene TRBJ1-1; 8 nucleotides line up with TRBD1. Germline V lookup: CDR1 SGHTA, CDR2 FQGNSA. CDR3 length equals 13 residues. Trimming took 1 base from V and 5 from J; bases not matched to a gene: 0. The CDR3 nucleotides are TGTGCCAGCAGCTTAGGACAGGGGACTGAAGCTTTCTTT. Protein product: CASSLGQGTEAFF.

The genes are TRBV4-3 and TRBJ2-1, with a tentative D call TRBD1 (8 bases). Germline V CDR1 and CDR2: LGHNA, YSLEER. CDR3 length: 19 residues. Between the trimmed V and J ends, which lost 0 bases and 3 bases, there was a span of 21 bases. The DNA for the CDR3 is TGCGCCAGCAGCCAAGATAGTCCCAAAACAGGGGGGGGCTACAATGAGCAGTTCTTC. Translating it yields CASSQDSPKTGGGYNEQFF.

This chain joins TRBV9 and TRBJ2-1, with 11 bases that match TRBD2. CDR1 is SGDLS and CDR2 is YYNGEE in the germline V gene. V gave up 3 bases and J gave up 4 bases; unmatched junction bases: 6. This CDR3 is 16 amino acids long. The CDR3 nucleotides are TGTGCCAGCAGCGCACAACTAGCGGGAGCATACAATGAGCAGTTCTTC. This codes for CASSAQLAGAYNEQFF.

The J gene is TRBJ1-4, the V gene TRBV7-9, with 9 bases that match TRBD1. The junction had 12 bases not matched to a gene; V was cut back by 5 bases and J by 14 bases. Germline V gene data show CDR1 as SEHNR and CDR2 as FQNEAQ (reference sequence). The CDR3 runs to 14 residues. The CDR3 sequence: CASSRGQGTDGLFF. CDR3 nucleotides: TGTGCCAGCAGCCGCGGACAGGGGACGGATGGGCTGTTTTTT. The full variable domain, in which reference TRBV7-9 and TRBJ1-4 provide the parts outside the CDR3, is DTGVSQNPRHKITKRGQNVTFRCDPISEHNRLYWYRQTLGQGPEFLTYFQNEAQLEKSRLLSDRFSAERPKGSFSTLEIQRTEQGDSAMYLCASSRGQGTDGLFFGSGTQLSVL.

The CDR3 nucleotides are TGTGCCAGCAGCTTCGTGGTGACCCCCGGGCAGTTCTTC. It yields the protein CASSFVVTPGQFF. The rearrangement uses TRBV5-6 and TRBJ2-1, with D hard to call. The CDR3 has 13 amino acids. The V end was cut by 2 bases, the J end by 12 bases, with 15 bases between. In germline, CDR1 is SGHDT, CDR2 YYEEEE.

The gene calls are TRBV5-8 and TRBJ1-4; D might be TRBD1 (6 bases). CDR1 SGHTS and CDR2 YDEGEE come from the germline V gene. V lost 1 base and J lost 2, with 9 bases in between. The CDR3 covers 15 residues. The CDR3 DNA reads as TGTGCCAGCAGCTTGTATAGGGGGACTAATGAAAAACTGTTTTTT. This codes for CASSLYRGTNEKLFF.

The gene calls are TRBV6-1 and TRBJ1-5; 8 nucleotides match TRBD1. The CDR3 is made up of 15 amino acids. Germline-derived CDR1 and CDR2 are MNHNS and SASEGT. V shed 4 bases, J shed 4 bases, and the junction held 6 bases outside the gene matches. As DNA, the CDR3 is TGTGCCAGCAGTGCCCGGACAGGGAGAAATCAGCCCCAGCATTTT. It translates to CASSARTGRNQPQHF.

V usage is TRBV10-3 and J usage is TRBJ2-7; 8 nucleotides agree with TRBD1. Germline V gene sequence: CDR1 ENHRY, CDR2 SYGVKD. The CDR3 length is 14 residues. J gave up 3 bases and V 4 bases, and 5 bases lay outside the gene matches. CDR3 region: CAISGWDRNYEQYF. CDR3 bases: TGTGCCATCAGTGGCTGGGACAGGAACTACGAGCAGTACTTC.

The sample holds one count of this clone. CDR3 DNA: TGCGCCAGCAGCTTGGGGGGGTCTTTCTTGTACCAAGAGACCCAGTACTTC. Translated, it gives CASSLGGSFLYQETQYF. J is TRBJ2-5 and V is TRBV5-1, with D perhaps TRBD1 or TRBD2 (5 bases each). CDR3 size: 17 residues. Looked up from germline, CDR1 is SGHRS and CDR2 is YFSETQ. V lost 0 bases, J lost 0 bases, and 15 bases lay in between.

V gene TRBV6-4 combines with J gene TRBJ2-7; 9 positions agree with TRBD2. This CDR3 contains 17 residues. Trimming took 2 bases from V and 3 from J; bases not matched to a gene: 11. Germline V lookup: CDR1 MRHNA, CDR2 SNTAGT. DNA of the CDR3: TGTGCCAGCAGTGACAAACTGCCTAGCGGGGATGTCTACGAGCAGTACTTC. The encoded protein is CASSDKLPSGDVYEQYF.